This is a list of T cell receptor beta chains from one sample in a study of cytomegalovirus exposure and HLA in healthy donors. Repertoires were generated with immunoSEQ multiplex PCR, while TCRdb's copy carries only in-frame clones and drops some. The data hold about 120,000 clones, with approximately 81% observed a single time. The sequencing sample was made of PBMCs. Receptors were obtained from a male donor in good health and CMV-seronegative. CDR3s include the opening cysteine and the closing phenylalanine or tryptophan. The order of the fields is clone size, D gene, V gene, J gene, CDR3 DNA, CDR3 protein. The D gene is left open where the match is weak. Size tells how often a clone was seen (once, few, many) or the class of an expanded clone, and some rows leave it out.

NA	NA	TRBV7-3	TRBJ2-7	TGTGCCAGCAGGGGGCCGGGCAGCGACGAGCAGTACTTC	CASRGPGSDEQYF
NA	NA	TRBV9	TRBJ2-5	TGTGCCAGCAGCGTAGGGGAGACTAGGGGCTGGGCCCAGTACTTC	CASSVGETRGWAQYF
NA	NA	TRBV5-1	TRBJ2-3	TGCGCCAGTCGTTACAGGGATAGGACAGATACGCAGTATTTT	CASRYRDRTDTQYF
NA	NA	TRBV11-2	TRBJ1-3	TGTGCCAGCAGCTTTTCCCCCGGACAGGGAAACACCATATATTTT	CASSFSPGQGNTIYF
NA	NA	TRBV30	TRBJ1-1	TGTGCCTGGACAGAAAGAAACACTGAAGCTTTCTTT	CAWTERNTEAFF
NA	TRBD1	TRBV6-4	TRBJ2-2	TGTGCCAGCAGTAGGACAGGGAACACCGGGGAGCTGTTTTTT	CASSRTGNTGELFF
NA	TRBD2	TRBV7-8	TRBJ2-3	TGTGCCAGCAGGCTATCTCTGGGACTAGCGGGGGGAGATACGCAGTATTTT	CASRLSLGLAGGDTQYF
NA	TRBD2	TRBV5-6	TRBJ2-7	TGTGCCAGCAGCCCCCGGCGGGGGTGGAGTGAGCAGTACTTC	CASSPRRGWSEQYF
NA	TRBD1	TRBV5-4	TRBJ1-2	TGTGCCAGCAGCCTCCCGGACAGGAGCTATGGCTACACCTTC	CASSLPDRSYGYTF
NA	NA	TRBV7-2	TRBJ2-5	TGTGCCAGCACCCGACCCGGAGGGGAGACCCAGTACTTC	CASTRPGGETQYF
few	TRBD2	TRBV5-4	TRBJ2-3	TGTGCCAGCAGCCCGGAGAGGGCGGGAGGGCCAGATACGCAGTATTTT	CASSPERAGGPDTQYF
NA	TRBD1	TRBV27	TRBJ2-5	TGTGCCAGCAGTTTCATCAGGGGGCGGTTAGAGACCCAGTACTTC	CASSFIRGRLETQYF
NA	TRBD2	TRBV7-2	TRBJ2-5	TGTGCCAGCAGCTCAAGTCTAGCGGGGGGGGTTGAGACCCAGTACTTC	CASSSSLAGGVETQYF
NA	TRBD1	TRBV19	TRBJ1-6	TGTGCCAGTAGTGCGGCCGGGACAGGGTGGAGCTCCTATAATTCACCCCTCCACTTT	CASSAAGTGWSSYNSPLHF
few	NA	TRBV11-2	TRBJ2-1	TGTGCCAGCAGCCTAAGTCCGCTAACCCTCAATGAGCAGTTCTTC	CASSLSPLTLNEQFF
NA	NA	TRBV7-2	TRBJ2-2	TGTGCCAGCAGCTTAGTGGGGGCAGGGCAGACCGGGGAGCTGTTTTTT	CASSLVGAGQTGELFF
NA	NA	TRBV11-3	TRBJ2-5	TGTGCCAGCAGCATTAGTGGAGAGACCCAGTACTTC	CASSISGETQYF
NA	NA	TRBV4-3	TRBJ2-3	TGCGCCAGCAGCCAAGAAATAGCGGGCACAGATACGCAGTATTTT	CASSQEIAGTDTQYF
NA	NA	TRBV2	TRBJ2-7	TGTGCCAGCGGGGGGTGGCAGGAATACGAGCAGTACTTC	CASGGWQEYEQYF
once	NA	TRBV21-1	TRBJ1-1	TGTGCCAGCAGCAAGCGGGGGGGTTGCACTGAAGCTTTCTTT	CASSKRGGCTEAFF
NA	TRBD2	TRBV7-6	TRBJ2-3	TGTGCCAGCAGCTTAGAGCCAGCGGGGAGCACAGATACGCAGTATTTT	CASSLEPAGSTDTQYF
NA	NA	TRBV25-1	TRBJ2-5	TGTGCCAGCAGTGAACCCAGGGGGGTTCAAGAGACCCAGTACTTC	CASSEPRGVQETQYF
NA	NA	TRBV2	TRBJ1-1	TGTGCCAGCAGATCGGGGGTGTTGACTGAAGCTTTCTTT	CASRSGVLTEAFF
NA	TRBD2	TRBV7-6	TRBJ2-1	TGTGCCAGCAGCCCTCTAGCGGCAAACAATGAGCAGTTCTTC	CASSPLAANNEQFF
NA	NA	TRBV6-1	TRBJ1-3	TGTGCCAGCAGTGACCCGGGGGCTGGAAACACCATATATTTT	CASSDPGAGNTIYF
NA	NA	TRBV27	TRBJ2-7	TGTGCCAGCAGTCCCCCGGGACTGAGCTACGAGCAGTACTTC	CASSPPGLSYEQYF
NA	NA	TRBV19	TRBJ2-1	TGTGCCAGTAGTCCCAGGGCCTACAATGAGCAGTTCTTC	CASSPRAYNEQFF